The entry below gives a single T cell receptor (beta chain) sequence along with its context. Its antigen is currently unknown. The CDR3 runs to 13 residues. Germline CDR1 reads MNHEY; CDR2 reads SMNVEV (reference sequence). V shed 5 bases, J shed 4 bases, and the junction held 3 bases outside the gene matches. Assay: immunoSEQ multiplex PCR; the TCRdb copy retains only in-frame clones and omits some. The sample carries around 450,000 clones, 90% recorded once. Treatment: roughly 19 received Ad26.COV2.S at low or high dose, single or two shots; roughly five received placebo; per-sample allocation not given. Repertoires come from day 63 after the first vaccine or placebo injection. As its vector, the vaccine had Ad26, which expressed Wuhan-strain SARS-CoV-2 spike. The data stem from a study of Ad26.COV2.S vaccination and SARS-CoV-2 variants. Study findings and constraints: TCR breadth and depth analyses may have underestimated total T cell responses.

This clonotype was sampled from a person between 18 and 65 years old who received the Ad26.COV2.S COVID-19 vaccine or a placebo. The rearrangement joins TRBV27 to TRBJ2-5, with 8 nucleotides matching TRBD1. This sample comprised peripheral blood, obtained in a trial of Ad26.COV2.S vaccine versus placebo. CDR3 DNA: TGTGCCAGCAGTCGCAGGGGGCCAGAGACCCAGTACTTC. The encoded protein is CASSRRGPETQYF.